These 21 T cell receptor beta chains were sequenced from one sample in a study of T cell responses to AZD1222 COVID-19 vaccine. The data were produced by immunoSEQ multiplex PCR, yet TCRdb's version contains in-frame clones alone and is incomplete. In the table there are about 190,000 clones, around 90% of which are singletons. Sequences were derived from peripheral blood, sampled 28 days after the second dose of the MenACWY control vaccine. All receptors come from an adult who received the MenACWY meningococcal vaccine as a control.

This rearrangement joins TRBV6-5 to TRBJ1-3; 7 nucleotides align to TRBD1. Germline-derived CDR1 and CDR2 are MNHEY and SVGAGI. The CDR3 covers 15 residues. Trimming took 6 bases from V and 0 from J; bases not matched to a gene: 5. CDR3 region: CASRRGLSSGNTIYF. CDR3 coding DNA: TGTGCCAGCAGGAGGGGGCTAAGCTCTGGAAACACCATATATTTT.

V is TRBV5-6 and J is TRBJ2-5, with 8 bases fitting TRBD1. The V gene's germline CDR1 is SGHDT and CDR2 YYEEEE. J gave up 4 bases and V 4 bases, and 3 bases lay outside the gene matches. The CDR3 totals 13 residues. The chain's CDR3 is CASSPDRVETQYF. DNA for the CDR3: TGTGCCAGCAGCCCGGACAGGGTAGAGACCCAGTACTTC.

This clone has a single count. V is TRBV2 and J is TRBJ2-7; unclear D gene. V lost 6 bases and J lost 4, with 10 bases in between. Per germline, CDR1 SNHLY and CDR2 FYNNEI. The CDR3 covers 12 residues. The chain's CDR3 is CASSQDQYEQYF. For the CDR3, the DNA is TGTGCCAGCAGCCAGGACCAGTACGAGCAGTACTTC. The full variable domain, in which reference TRBV2 and TRBJ2-7 provide the parts outside the CDR3, is EPEVTQTPSHQVTQMGQEVILRCVPISNHLYFYWYRQILGQKVEFLVSFYNNEISEKSEIFDDQFSVERPDGSNFTLKIRSTKLEDSAMYFCASSQDQYEQYFGPGTRLTVT.

The rearrangement uses TRBV2 and TRBJ2-5; D perhaps matches TRBD2 (5 bases). In germline, CDR1 is SNHLY, CDR2 FYNNEI. Trimming pared 5 bases from V and 0 bases from J, leaving 13 bases between. The CDR3 is made up of 15 amino acids. CDR3 DNA: TGTGCCAGCAGTTCGGTCGGACTGTACCAAGAGACCCAGTACTTC. Encoded protein: CASSSVGLYQETQYF.

The J gene is TRBJ2-1, the V gene TRBV19, with D maybe TRBD1 (5 bases). This CDR3 region has 14 residues. From germline, CDR1 is LNHDA and CDR2 SQIVND (reference sequence). The V and J ends lost 4 bases and 5 bases respectively, with 12 bases between them. The CDR3 nucleotides read TGTGCCAGTAGTAGTGGGGCGGCAAACAATGAGCAGTTCTTC. As protein: CASSSGAANNEQFF.

V and J are TRBV28 and TRBJ1-5; TRBD1 is a possible D gene (5 bases). The CDR3 totals 12 residues. Germline CDR1 and CDR2: MDHEN and SYDVKM. V gave up 6 bases and J gave up 9 bases, with 12 bases separating them. In nucleotides, the CDR3 is TGTGCCAGCAGGCAGGGTTATAGGCCCCAGCATTTT. Translating gives CASRQGYRPQHF.

The gene calls are TRBV4-3 and TRBJ1-2, with 8 positions matching TRBD1. The CDR3 consists of 15 residues. With 3 bases clipped from V and 4 bases from J, the junction kept 7 bases outside the gene matches. Germline V CDR1 and CDR2: LGHNA, YSLEER. CDR3 sequence reads: CASSHPGQAFYGYTF. CDR3 nucleotide sequence: TGCGCCAGCAGCCACCCGGGACAGGCATTCTATGGCTACACCTTC.

This clone is a singleton in its sample. The chain carries TRBV7-2 and TRBJ1-1; D remains ambiguous. This CDR3 contains 12 residues. With 5 bases removed from V and 7 bases from J, the gap between germline ends came to 11 bases. In germline, CDR1 is SGHTA, CDR2 FQGNSA. The CDR3 coding sequence is TGTGCCAGCAGCCTCTCAACAGTTGAAGCTTTCTTT. Translating gives CASSLSTVEAFF. Full variable domain (rest looked up from reference TRBV7-2 and TRBJ1-1): GAGVSQSPSNKVTEKGKDVELRCDPISGHTALYWYRQSLGQGLEFLIYFQGNSAPDKSGLPSDRFSAERTGGSVSTLTIQRTQQEDSAVYLCASSLSTVEAFFGQGTRLTVV.

The rearrangement joins TRBV20-1 to TRBJ2-7; D may correspond to TRBD1 or TRBD2 (5 bases each). CDR3 length: 11 amino acids. Per germline, CDR1 DFQATT and CDR2 SNEGSKA (reference sequence). V lost 6 bases to trimming and J lost 6 bases, with 12 bases between them. CDR3 sequence reads: CSAQWGFEQYF. CDR3 coding DNA: TGCAGTGCCCAGTGGGGGTTCGAGCAGTACTTC.

The genes are TRBV9 and TRBJ1-5; 7 positions match TRBD1. The V gene end was trimmed by 0 bases and the J gene end by 5 bases; junction bases not matched to a gene: 2. The CDR3 runs 14 residues. CDR1 and CDR2 (germline): SGDLS, YYNGEE. CDR3 nucleotide sequence: TGTGCCAGCAGCGTAGCGCAGGGGGATCAGCCCCAGCATTTT. It translates to CASSVAQGDQPQHF.

The V gene is TRBV2, the J gene TRBJ2-7; 13 nucleotides agree with TRBD2. The CDR3 sequence is 16 residues long. With 3 bases clipped from V and 3 bases from J, the junction kept 5 bases outside the gene matches. Germline V CDR1 and CDR2: SNHLY, FYNNEI. CDR3 DNA: TGTGCCAGCAGTGAGGGGACTAGCGGGGATTACTACGAGCAGTACTTC. Translating gives CASSEGTSGDYYEQYF.

The V call is TRBV6-2 or TRBV6-3, the J call TRBJ1-1; tentative D call: TRBD1 (5 bases). In germline, CDR1 is MNHEY, CDR2 SVGEGT. The CDR3 contains 13 residues. The ends were cut back, 6 bases at V and 4 bases at J, with 12 bases in the middle. The DNA of the CDR3 is TGTGCCAGCAGCCGGTGGGACGCCACTGAAGCTTTCTTT. Translated: CASSRWDATEAFF.

The genes are TRBV19 and TRBJ1-1; TRBD1 aligns across 8 bases. Germline V lookup: CDR1 LNHDA, CDR2 SQIVND (reference sequence). Unmatched junction bases numbered 15, after V lost 5 bases and J lost 1 base. This CDR3 spans 18 amino acids. CDR3 in amino acids: CASSPRSRGLLGNTEAFF. CDR3 bases: TGTGCCAGTAGTCCAAGAAGCAGGGGGCTGTTGGGGAACACTGAAGCTTTCTTT.

The chain couples TRBV7-3 to TRBJ1-1, with a tentative D call TRBD1 (5 bases). V lost 5 bases, J lost 2 bases, and 9 bases lay in between. This CDR3 is 13 amino acids long. Per germline, CDR1 SGHTA and CDR2 FQGTGA. The CDR3 coding sequence is TGTGCCAGCAGCCCTACAGGCAACACTGAAGCTTTCTTT. It specifies CASSPTGNTEAFF.

The genes are TRBV27 and TRBJ1-5, with TRBD1 as a possible D gene (5 bases). CDR3 size: 15 residues. Deletions cut 4 bases from V and 5 bases from J, with 15 bases between. CDR1 is MNHEY, CDR2 SMNVEV, per germline (reference sequence). CDR3 residues: CASSWIWGEDQPQHF. CDR3 in DNA: TGTGCCAGCAGTTGGATTTGGGGGGAAGATCAGCCCCAGCATTTT.

V is TRBV5-5 and J is TRBJ1-5; 7 bases align to TRBD1. V shed 3 bases, J shed 0 bases, and the junction held 6 bases outside the gene matches. The CDR3 extends over 16 amino acids. Germline loops: CDR1 SGHKS, CDR2 YYEKEE (reference sequence). DNA of the CDR3: TGTGCCAGCAGCTCAGGGACAGCCTATAGCAATCAGCCCCAGCATTTT. Translation: CASSSGTAYSNQPQHF.

CDR3 in amino acids: CATSRDRDRPEAFF. The CDR3, as DNA: TGTGCCACCAGCAGAGATAGGGACAGGCCTGAAGCTTTCTTT. The V call is TRBV15, the J call TRBJ1-1; TRBD1 matches 8 bases. CDR1 and CDR2 from the germline V gene are LNHNV and YYDKDF (reference sequence). The CDR3 contains 14 residues. V shed 0 bases and J 6 bases; nucleotides not matched to a gene: 3. The entire variable domain, with the rest obtained from reference TRBV15 and TRBJ1-1, is as follows: DAMVIQNPRYQVTQFGKPVTLSCSQTLNHNVMYWYQQKSSQAPKLLFHYYDKDFNNEADTPDNFQSRRPNTSFCFLDIRSPGLGDTAMYLCATSRDRDRPEAFFGQGTRLTVV.

This clone was detected once. This rearrangement joins TRBV13 to TRBJ1-2, with 7 nucleotides matching TRBD1. The CDR3 runs 16 residues. CDR1 PRHDT and CDR2 FYEKMQ come from the germline V gene (reference sequence). V was pared by 5 bases and J by 4 bases, with 13 bases of the junction left unmatched. In DNA form, the CDR3 reads TGTGCCAGCAGCCCGAAAGCCGGGACAGTAACCTATGGCTACACCTTC. This encodes CASSPKAGTVTYGYTF.

The V call is TRBV7-8, the J call TRBJ2-3, with D tentatively TRBD1 (6 bases). Trimming removed 2 bases from V and 0 bases from J, with 18 bases in between. This CDR3 region has 18 residues. Germline V gene data show CDR1 as SGHVS and CDR2 as FQNEAQ. The CDR3 coding sequence is TGTGCCAGCAGCTTAAAGGGCCGTGGGGGCGCTAGCACAGATACGCAGTATTTT. It translates to CASSLKGRGGASTDTQYF. The entire variable domain, with the rest obtained from reference TRBV7-8 and TRBJ2-3, is as follows: GAGVSQSPRYKVAKRGQDVALRCDPISGHVSLFWYQQALGQGPEFLTYFQNEAQLDKSGLPSDRFFAERPEGSVSTLKIQRTQQEDSAVYLCASSLKGRGGASTDTQYFGPGTRLTVL.

The V call is TRBV11-3, the J call TRBJ2-2, with 7 bases lining up with TRBD1. Germline V lookup: CDR1 SGHNT, CDR2 YENEEA. V trimming: 6 bases; J trimming: 0 bases; junction bases outside the gene matches: 10. The length of the CDR3 is 17 residues. The CDR3 DNA follows: TGTGCCAGCAGTCCAGCCCCGGGACAGACGAACACCGGGGAGCTGTTTTTT. Its translation: CASSPAPGQTNTGELFF. Full variable domain (outside the CDR3, taken from reference TRBV11-3 and TRBJ2-2): EAGVVQSPRYKIIEKKQPVAFWCNPISGHNTLYWYLQNLGQGPELLIRYENEEAVDDSQLPKDRFSAERLKGVDSTLKIQPAELGDSAVYLCASSPAPGQTNTGELFFGEGSRLTVL.

The V and J genes are TRBV2 and TRBJ2-7; D might be TRBD2 (5 bases). Germline CDR1 and CDR2: SNHLY and FYNNEI. The CDR3 is made up of 13 amino acids. V was cut by 8 bases and J by 0 bases, with 11 bases left in between. The CDR3 DNA reads as TGTGCCAGCTGGGAGTCGAGCTCCTACGAGCAGTACTTC. Amino acids: CASWESSSYEQYF. The full variable domain, completed using reference TRBV2 and TRBJ2-7, is EPEVTQTPSHQVTQMGQEVILRCVPISNHLYFYWYRQILGQKVEFLVSFYNNEISEKSEIFDDQFSVERPDGSNFTLKIRSTKLEDSAMYFCASWESSSYEQYFGPGTRLTVT.